This T cell receptor beta chain was sequenced during a study of OX40 agonist ivuxolimab in advanced cancers. The overall study: The dose-escalation cohort was just under 85% male, with a mean age of around 60 years, ranging roughly 23 to 79. Partial responses were observed in three patients, of whom one had hepatocellular carcinoma and two had cutaneous melanoma.

The repertoire was sequenced with immunoSEQ multiplex PCR; TCRdb's copy has only in-frame clones and lacks some. The sample has about 31,000 clones, approximately 90% seen once. Trimming pared 1 base from V and 0 bases from J, leaving 10 bases between. Germline V gives CDR1 LGHNA, CDR2 YSLEER. The CDR3 covers 17 residues. General study results and limits: With doses of 0.1 to 3.0 mg/kg, CD4+ and CD8+ blood T cells had undergone clonal expansion by week 6. The antigens recognized by the expanded peripheral T cells, that is their antigen specificity, were not determined.

Only one count was recorded for this clone. Its antigen is currently unknown. This sequence was found in an adult with an advanced solid tumor such as melanoma, head and neck, liver or kidney cancer. J is TRBJ2-6 and V is TRBV4-3; D remains ambiguous. The specimen was CD4+ or CD8+ T cells sorted from blood, collected in a trial of the OX40 agonist ivuxolimab. CDR3: CASSQGRTNSGANVLTF. The CDR3 DNA is TGCGCCAGCAGCCAAGGCAGAACAAACTCTGGGGCCAACGTCCTGACTTTC.